This T cell receptor beta chain came from a study of CXCR3-negative and CXCR3-positive naive CD8 T cells. Overall study results and limits: High diversity, comparable across both naive subsets, contrasted with much lower diversity in memory CD8+ cells. Cryopreserved PBMCs had partly decreased CXCR3 expression; fresh PBMCs were used in most assays.

The germline gives CDR1 SQVTM, CDR2 ANQGSEA. This CDR3 contains 13 residues. CD45RO-CCR7+CD27+CD95- expression identified naive CD8+ T cells. Libraries were UMI-labeled 5' RACE TRB cDNA. TCRdb reanalyzed the 5' RACE reads and collapses them to one entry per CDR3 protein, without DNA. This sample's table has 46,000 or so distinct CDR3 sequences. A word on this clonotype: The antigen remains undetermined.

Sequenced material: naive CXCR3- CD8+ T cells from blood. Documented subset: CD45RO-CCR7+CD27+CD95- naive CD8+ T cells lacking CXCR3 (TNR3-). The V call is TRBV29-1, the J call TRBJ2-7. This receptor was obtained from a human donor in good health. Some clones in this sample may be carry-over from other donors' samples. The CDR3: CSVLDVNSYEQYF.